These 22 T cell receptor beta chains share one sample of origin, sequenced in a study of post-analysis software for immune sequencing data (dated by TCRdb to between 2014 and 2016). No antigen has been assigned to these receptors. Library preparation was by PCR. Sequencing used an Illumina HiSeq 2500. To reduce PCR and sequencing biases, unique molecular identifiers were built into the TCR beta cDNA libraries. TCRdb reworked the public reads: Q25 trimming with fastp, MiXCR clone assembly, productive beta chains retained. Here each entry gathers all rows of one CDR3 protein and keeps the most common genes and DNA. This sample holds over 150,000 distinct CDR3 sequences; approximately 31% were observed only once. In total, the top ten clones hold approximately 1.5% of the sample. What the work shows at the level of the full study, not this receptor alone: Roughly 5 TRBV segments, including TRBV5-6, TRBV5-1 and TRBV20-1, were significantly more frequent in patients than controls.

Sequenced: blood. Receptor source: a girl between 5 and 17 years old with multiple sclerosis.

This clonotype was recorded many times. The chain is built from TRBV5-1 and TRBJ2-1; D is perhaps TRBD2 (6 bases). CDR3 length: 16 amino acids. Between the trimmed V and J ends, which lost 0 bases and 3 bases, there was a span of 13 bases. Per germline, CDR1 SGHRS and CDR2 YFSETQ. CDR3 amino acids: CASSLGGEVFYNEQFF. For the CDR3, the DNA is TGCGCCAGCAGCTTGGGGGGGGAGGTCTTCTACAATGAGCAGTTCTTC.

This clonotype has at least ten counts. CDR3 region: CASSQSQRGETQYF. CDR3 DNA sequence: TGTGCCAGCAGCCAAAGCCAGCGGGGAGAGACCCAGTACTTC. The chain uses TRBV3-1 and TRBJ2-5; the match to TRBD2 covers 7 bases. V trimming: 2 bases; J trimming: 4 bases; junction bases outside the gene matches: 4. The CDR3 loop spans 14 amino acids. In germline, CDR1 is LGHDT, CDR2 YNNKEL (reference sequence).

The rearrangement joins TRBV3-1 to TRBJ2-3, with unresolved D. The V gene's germline CDR1 is LGHDT and CDR2 YNNKEL (reference sequence). CDR3 length equals 13 residues. The germline V and J ends were trimmed by 0 bases and 3 bases, with 4 bases remaining between them. The CDR3 region is CASSQEGTDTQYF. CDR3 DNA sequence: TGTGCCAGCAGCCAAGAGGGGACAGATACGCAGTATTTT.

This clonotype was seen many times. The chain joins TRBV29-1 to TRBJ1-5; D is unresolved. This CDR3 has 14 residues. Per the germline V gene, CDR1 is SQVTM and CDR2 is ANQGSEA. With 4 bases removed from V and 5 bases from J, the gap between germline ends came to 15 bases. CDR3 residues: CSVGLDTEDQPQHF. The CDR3 nucleotides are TGCAGCGTTGGTCTGGATACAGAGGATCAGCCCCAGCATTTT.

This clonotype was recorded many times. The chain links TRBV5-4 to TRBJ2-1; D call uncertain. With 1 base removed from V and 7 bases from J, the gap between germline ends came to 9 bases. CDR1 and CDR2 (germline): SGHNT, YYREEE (reference sequence). The CDR3 sequence is 13 residues long. The CDR3: CASSLSLANEQFF. The DNA for the CDR3 is TGTGCCAGCAGCTTGAGTTTAGCTAATGAGCAGTTCTTC.

This clonotype came up a few times. This sequence joins TRBV5-1 and TRBJ2-3, with TRBD2 identical over 16 bases. After removal of 4 bases from V and 5 bases from J, the junction contained 7 bases not matched to a gene. Looked up from germline, CDR1 is SGHRS and CDR2 is YFSETQ. The CDR3 has 17 amino acids. The CDR3 DNA is TGCGCCAGCAGCACCGACGGGACTAGCGGGAGGGGAGATACGCAGTATTTT. It codes for CASSTDGTSGRGDTQYF.

The table lists this clonotype with many counts. The J gene is TRBJ2-5, the V gene TRBV7-2; the match to TRBD2 covers 14 bases. The CDR3 totals 16 residues. Unmatched junction bases numbered 14, after V lost 6 bases and J lost 11 bases. CDR1 and CDR2 from the germline V gene are SGHTA and FQGNSA. CDR3 residues: CASSYGTSGRRGEQYF. CDR3 DNA sequence: TGTGCCAGCAGTTACGGGACTAGCGGGAGAAGAGGGGAGCAGTACTTC.

In the case of this clonotype: This clone may be a read error of a much larger clone one base away. This chain links TRBV6-1 with TRBJ2-3, with a tentative D call TRBD2 (5 bases). Deletions cut 6 bases from V and 2 bases from J, with 12 bases between. This CDR3 comprises 14 residues. CDR1 and CDR2 from the germline V gene are MNHNS and SASEGT. The CDR3 spells CASRRQTNTDTQYF. In DNA form, the CDR3 reads TGTGCCAGCAGAAGGCAGACTAACACAGATACGCAGTATTTT.

This clonotype has more than one count but fewer than ten. The chain joins TRBV5-1 to TRBJ2-1; 9 bases agree with TRBD2. The CDR3 is 14 residues long. V lost 4 bases and J lost 4; bases outside the gene matches: 3. Looked up from germline, CDR1 is SGHRS and CDR2 is YFSETQ. CDR3 DNA: TGCGCCAGCAGCGCTAGCGGGGAGTACAATGAGCAGTTCTTC. It yields the protein CASSASGEYNEQFF. Together with reference TRBV5-1 and TRBJ2-1, the CDR3 gives the full variable domain: KAGVTQTPRYLIKTRGQQVTLSCSPISGHRSVSWYQQTPGQGLQFLFEYFSETQRNKGNFPGRFSGRQFSNSRSEMNVSTLELGDSALYLCASSASGEYNEQFFGPGTRLTVL.

This clonotype was seen repeatedly, ten times or more. The chain has TRBV6-5 and TRBJ1-2; 9 bases are shared with TRBD1. V was pared by 0 bases and J by 4 bases, with 6 bases of the junction left unmatched. CDR3 length equals 16 residues. The germline V gene has CDR1 MNHEY and CDR2 SVGAGI. CDR3 region: CASSYSGTGYLYGYTF. The CDR3 DNA is TGTGCCAGCAGTTACTCAGGGACAGGGTATCTCTATGGCTACACCTTC.

This sequence joins TRBV20-1 and TRBJ2-1, with D hard to call. V lost 6 bases to trimming and J lost 7 bases, with 7 bases between them. Per germline, CDR1 DFQATT and CDR2 SNEGSKA (reference sequence). The CDR3 covers 10 residues. Written as DNA, the CDR3 is TGCAGTGCCCGTAATAATGAGCAGTTCTTC. Translation gives CSARNNEQFF.

Ten or more counts support this clonotype. The J gene is TRBJ2-3, the V gene TRBV29-1; TRBD2 agrees at 9 bases. The germline V gene has CDR1 SQVTM and CDR2 ANQGSEA. This CDR3 has 14 amino acids. J lost 4 bases, V lost 4 bases, and 6 bases had no gene match. CDR3 amino acids: CSVVAGEAPDTQYF. The CDR3 DNA reads TGCAGCGTTGTAGCGGGAGAGGCCCCAGATACGCAGTATTTT.

Comments on this clonotype: At one boundary the junction diverges from the germline segment, which might be a read error. The rearrangement uses TRBV7-2 and TRBJ1-6; a weak D match, TRBD1 (5 bases). The CDR3 is 14 amino acids. Germline CDR1 reads SGHTA; CDR2 reads FQGNSA. DNA of the CDR3: TGTGCCAGCAGCCGAGAGGGGCGAAATTCACCCCCCCACTTT. Protein: CASSREGRNSPPHF.

Remarks on this clonotype: A read error may explain this, as a much larger clone is one base away. The rearrangement uses TRBV11-2 and TRBJ2-5; D remains unclear. V was shortened by 3 bases and J by 4 bases, with 15 bases between the two germline ends. The V gene's germline CDR1 is SGHAT and CDR2 FQNNGV. The CDR3 loop spans 15 amino acids. Here the CDR3 DNA reads TGTGCCAGCAGCTTTCTCGACGGCGTGGGAGAGACCCAGTACTTC. Translated, it gives CASSFLDGVGETQYF.

V gene TRBV9 combines with J gene TRBJ2-1; TRBD2 aligns across 8 bases. The CDR3 runs to 15 residues. The germline V gene encodes CDR1 SGDLS and CDR2 YYNGEE. V lost 3 bases and J lost 3; bases outside the gene matches: 5. CDR3: CASSDTSGFYNEQFF. The CDR3 coding sequence is TGTGCCAGCAGCGATACTAGCGGCTTCTACAATGAGCAGTTCTTC.

In regard to this clonotype: This may be a read error, as it is one base from a much larger clone. CDR3 DNA: TGTGCCAGCAGTTACTCGTCCAGGGACAATGAGCAGGTCTTC. Translation gives CASSYSSRDNEQVF. The V gene is TRBV6-5, the J gene TRBJ2-1; maybe TRBD1 (6 bases). The germline V gene has CDR1 MNHEY and CDR2 SVGAGI. The CDR3 extends over 14 amino acids.

In its sample, this clonotype was seen a few times. V and J are TRBV5-1 and TRBJ2-5; D perhaps matches TRBD2 (5 bases). Per germline, CDR1 SGHRS and CDR2 YFSETQ. This CDR3 spans 13 amino acids. V lost 6 bases, J lost 2 bases, and 11 bases lay in between. The CDR3 is CASKSSGQETQYF. The DNA for the CDR3 is TGCGCCAGCAAATCCAGCGGACAAGAGACCCAGTACTTC.

This clonotype appeared many times. The chain combines TRBV24-1 with TRBJ2-5; a possible D gene is TRBD1 (6 bases). The V and J ends lost 3 bases and 5 bases respectively, with 18 bases between them. Germline V lookup: CDR1 KGHDR, CDR2 SFDVKD. The length of the CDR3 is 16 residues. The CDR3 DNA reads TGTGCCACCAGTGATCAACAGGGTTTCGAGTGGGAGACCCAGTACTTC. It encodes CATSDQQGFEWETQYF.

This clonotype was counted a few times. V gene TRBV29-1 combines with J gene TRBJ1-2, with D perhaps TRBD1 (6 bases). CDR3 length equals 14 residues. Trimming removed 0 bases from V and 4 bases from J, with 12 bases in between. Per the germline V gene, CDR1 is SQVTM and CDR2 is ANQGSEA. The CDR3 coding sequence is TGCAGCGTTGAAGAGGGAGGGGGGGCCTATGGCTACACCTTC. Translating gives CSVEEGGGAYGYTF.

This clonotype has a count of ten or more. This rearrangement joins TRBV25-1 to TRBJ2-5; tentatively, D is TRBD1 or TRBD2 (5 bases each). The V end lost 6 bases, the J end lost 0 bases, and 11 bases lay between the germline ends. Germline V gene data show CDR1 as MGHDK and CDR2 as SYGVNS. The CDR3 sequence is 14 residues long. The chain's CDR3 is CASRERGHQETQYF. CDR3 bases: TGTGCCAGCAGGGAAAGGGGACACCAAGAGACCCAGTACTTC.

With regard to this clonotype: This may be a read error, as it is one base from a much larger clone. J is TRBJ2-5 and V is TRBV20-1, with D perhaps matching TRBD2 (5 bases). The CDR3 extends over 15 amino acids. Deletions cut 6 bases from V and 11 bases from J, with 28 bases between. The germline V gene encodes CDR1 DFQATT and CDR2 SNEGSKA (reference sequence). CDR3 DNA sequence: TGCAGTGCCGACACGGGAACCCAATACTACAATGAGCAGTACTTC. This encodes CSADTGTQYYNEQYF.

This clonotype turned up a few times. The rearrangement links TRBV13 to TRBJ1-2, with D tentatively TRBD1 (5 bases). Germline CDR1 is PRHDT and CDR2 is FYEKMQ (reference sequence). This CDR3 contains 13 residues. V was pared by 4 bases and J by 5 bases, with 11 bases between. CDR3 residues: CASSYHDRYGYTF. The CDR3 nucleotides are TGTGCCAGCAGCTATCACGACAGATATGGCTACACCTTC.